These 16 T cell receptor beta chains share one sample of origin, sequenced in a study of TIL therapy for anti-PD-1-resistant metastatic lung cancer (dated by TCRdb to the early 2020s). The immunoSEQ v3 hsTCRB kit was used to amplify TCR beta CDR3 regions from genomic DNA through bias-controlled multiplex PCR. The immuneACCESS repertoire file appears here via TCRdb, limited to in-frame rearrangements. These files lack a portion of the clones; in checked studies, under half of the deficit traces to unresolved V genes, and the cause of the others is not known. Counted in this sample were approximately 22,000 clones; about three quarters of them appeared once. The leading ten clones occupy under 2.5% of the sample. Interpreted using the paper, the time point label stands for: pre-treatment sample, taken before nivolumab and TIL therapy. This specimen was blood, taken at baseline. The receptors were sampled from a person between 30 and 79 years old with non-small cell lung cancer.

This chain connects TRBV5-1 to TRBJ1-1; no reliable D call. The CDR3 is 13 residues long. Germline V lookup: CDR1 SGHRS, CDR2 YFSETQ. The V and J ends lost 0 bases and 2 bases respectively, with 5 bases between them. In DNA form, the CDR3 reads TGCGCCAGCAGCTTGGAGTTTAACACTGAAGCTTTCTTT. It codes for CASSLEFNTEAFF.

The chain recombines TRBV7-3 with TRBJ1-1, with 7 nucleotides matching TRBD1. V lost 5 bases, J lost 8 bases, and 8 bases stayed unmatched. Germline-derived CDR1 and CDR2 are SGHTA and FQGTGA. This CDR3 region has 13 residues. CDR3 bases: TGTGCCAGCAGCCCTCGTGACAGGGAAGAAGCTTTCTTT. Protein sequence: CASSPRDREEAFF.

The rearrangement links TRBV5-1 to TRBJ2-6; D is possibly TRBD1 (5 bases). The CDR3 is 16 amino acids. Germline V CDR1 and CDR2: SGHRS, YFSETQ. V lost 4 bases and J 0 bases, leaving 11 bases between the germline ends. The CDR3 loop reads CASSLPDSSGANVLTF. CDR3 coding DNA: TGCGCCAGCAGCCTGCCTGACAGCTCTGGGGCCAACGTCCTGACTTTC.

The chain employs TRBV2 and TRBJ1-2; a weak D match, TRBD1 (6 bases). The V gene lost 7 bases and the J gene lost 14 bases, with 17 bases spanning the gap. This CDR3 contains 11 residues. Germline V CDR1 and CDR2: SNHLY, FYNNEI. CDR3 sequence (DNA): TGTGCCAGCAAGGGGACACCTGAGGGGACCTTC. It encodes CASKGTPEGTF.

The CDR3 DNA reads TGCGCCAGCAGCTTTCTGTCTAGCGGGGGCGGGGAGACCCAGTACTTC. Translation: CASSFLSSGGGETQYF. The chain employs TRBV5-1 and TRBJ2-5, with 10 bases fitting TRBD2. CDR1 and CDR2 (germline): SGHRS, YFSETQ. This CDR3 has 16 residues. Trimming cost V 2 bases and J 5 bases; bases outside gene matches: 9.

With regard to this clone: At one end, the junction sequence differs from germline, possibly due to a read error. The chain carries TRBV5-4 and TRBJ2-7, with 7 positions matching TRBD1. The CDR3 runs 14 residues. Looked up from germline, CDR1 is SGHNT and CDR2 is YYREEE (reference sequence). The CDR3 sequence is CASSYGQESGTSSF. The CDR3 DNA sequence: TGTGCCAGCAGCTATGGACAGGAATCCGGGACGAGCAGCTTC.

This CDR3 reads CASSQDRGRFYETQYF. The CDR3 nucleotides read TGCGCCAGCAGCCAAGATCGGGGCAGGTTTTACGAGACCCAGTACTTC. J is TRBJ2-5 and V is TRBV4-3, with D perhaps being TRBD1 or TRBD2 (5 bases each). CDR3 length equals 16 residues. Trimming pared 0 bases from V and 5 bases from J, leaving 16 bases between. In germline, CDR1 is LGHNA, CDR2 YSLEER.

The V gene is TRBV27, the J gene TRBJ1-2, with 10 bases lining up with TRBD1. The CDR3 loop spans 15 amino acids. After removal of 5 bases from V and 8 bases from J, the junction contained 11 bases not matched to a gene. Germline V gene lookup returns CDR1 MNHEY and CDR2 SMNVEV (reference sequence). The CDR3 region is CASSVPGQGLKGYTF. The CDR3, as DNA: TGTGCCAGCAGTGTCCCGGGACAGGGGTTGAAAGGCTACACCTTC.

The chain links TRBV28 to TRBJ1-1; no clear D gene. Germline assignment: CDR1 MDHEN and CDR2 SYDVKM. The CDR3 has 12 residues. V lost 6 bases, J lost 6 bases, and 11 bases lay in between. CDR3 sequence reads: CASRRKVSEAFF. In DNA form, the CDR3 reads TGTGCCAGCAGACGGAAGGTCTCTGAAGCTTTCTTT.

The chain links TRBV7-2 to TRBJ2-7; TRBD2 matches 8 bases. This CDR3 has 15 residues. J lost 1 base, V lost 6 bases, and 8 bases had no gene match. Germline CDR1 is SGHTA and CDR2 is FQGNSA. CDR3 DNA: TGTGCCAGCAGTACCACTAGCGGAAGATCCTACGAGCAGTACTTC. Residues: CASSTTSGRSYEQYF.

This clone was picked up a small number of times. The J gene is TRBJ1-2, the V gene TRBV7-9, with a possible D match to TRBD1 (5 bases). Germline lookup yields CDR1 SEHNR and CDR2 FQNEAQ (reference sequence). This CDR3 has 12 residues. Trimming shortened V by 4 bases and J by 4 bases, and 7 bases separated the two germline ends. The CDR3 here is CASSSGTYGYTF. The CDR3 bases are TGTGCCAGCAGCTCGGGGACCTATGGCTACACCTTC.

This clone was picked up a small number of times. This chain joins TRBV5-5 and TRBJ1-5; no clear D gene. The CDR3 loop spans 13 amino acids. Germline-derived CDR1 and CDR2 are SGHKS and YYEKEE (reference sequence). V lost 0 bases, J lost 6 bases, and 7 bases lay in between. CDR3 in amino acids: CASSLGWAQPQHF. DNA for the CDR3: TGTGCCAGCAGCTTGGGATGGGCTCAGCCCCAGCATTTT. The full variable domain, rest sourced from reference TRBV5-5 and TRBJ1-5, is DAGVTQSPTHLIKTRGQQVTLRCSPISGHKSVSWYQQVLGQGPQFIFQYYEKEERGRGNFPDRFSARQFPNYSSELNVNALLLGDSALYLCASSLGWAQPQHFGDGTRLSIL.

The chain combines TRBV5-6 with TRBJ2-2; TRBD1 agrees at 11 bases. V was clipped by 4 bases and J by 8 bases; unmatched bases: 10. The CDR3 extends over 16 amino acids. Germline values: CDR1 SGHDT, CDR2 YYEEEE. This CDR3 reads CASSLADRGPWGELFF. DNA of the CDR3: TGTGCCAGCAGCCTGGCGGACAGGGGGCCCTGGGGGGAGCTGTTTTTT.

The chain uses TRBV3-1 (or the pseudogene TRBV3-2) and TRBJ2-5; D is unclear. Trimming stripped 4 bases from V and 5 bases from J, with 8 bases between. The CDR3 is 12 amino acids. Germline CDR1 and CDR2: LGHDT and YNNKEL (reference sequence). CDR3 coding DNA: TGTGCCAGCAGCCGGCGTCTCGAGACCCAGTACTTC. Protein sequence: CASSRRLETQYF.

The chain links TRBV27 to TRBJ2-7; TRBD2 might be the D (6 bases). CDR1 MNHEY and CDR2 SMNVEV come from the germline V gene (reference sequence). V shed 3 bases and J shed 0 bases, with 18 bases lying between them. This CDR3 is 17 amino acids long. For the CDR3, the DNA is TGTGCCAGCAGTTTGATGATGACTAGTACGGGCTCCTACGAGCAGTACTTC. Its protein product is CASSLMMTSTGSYEQYF.

V gene TRBV27 combines with J gene TRBJ2-3; no clear D gene. The CDR3 runs 19 residues. CDR1 is MNHEY, CDR2 SMNVEV, per germline (reference sequence). Trimming shortened V by 0 bases and J by 0 bases, and 19 bases separated the two germline ends. This CDR3 reads CASSLSYSLLRASTDTQYF. CDR3 sequence (DNA): TGTGCCAGCAGTTTATCGTACTCACTACTACGGGCGAGCACAGATACGCAGTATTTT.